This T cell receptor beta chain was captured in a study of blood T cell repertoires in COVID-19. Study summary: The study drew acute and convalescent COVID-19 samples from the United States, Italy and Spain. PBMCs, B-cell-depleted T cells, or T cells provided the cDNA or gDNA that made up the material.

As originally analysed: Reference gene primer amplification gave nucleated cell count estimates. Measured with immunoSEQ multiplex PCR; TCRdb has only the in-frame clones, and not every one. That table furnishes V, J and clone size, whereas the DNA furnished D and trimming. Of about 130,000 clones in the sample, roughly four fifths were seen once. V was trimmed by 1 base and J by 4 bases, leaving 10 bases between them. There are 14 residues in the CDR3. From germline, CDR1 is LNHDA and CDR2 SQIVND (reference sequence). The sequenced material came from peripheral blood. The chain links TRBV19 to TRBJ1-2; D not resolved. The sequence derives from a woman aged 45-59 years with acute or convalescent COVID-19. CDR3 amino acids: CASSIGVIGYGYTF. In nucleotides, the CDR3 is TGTGCCAGTAGTATAGGAGTAATCGGCTATGGCTACACCTTC.